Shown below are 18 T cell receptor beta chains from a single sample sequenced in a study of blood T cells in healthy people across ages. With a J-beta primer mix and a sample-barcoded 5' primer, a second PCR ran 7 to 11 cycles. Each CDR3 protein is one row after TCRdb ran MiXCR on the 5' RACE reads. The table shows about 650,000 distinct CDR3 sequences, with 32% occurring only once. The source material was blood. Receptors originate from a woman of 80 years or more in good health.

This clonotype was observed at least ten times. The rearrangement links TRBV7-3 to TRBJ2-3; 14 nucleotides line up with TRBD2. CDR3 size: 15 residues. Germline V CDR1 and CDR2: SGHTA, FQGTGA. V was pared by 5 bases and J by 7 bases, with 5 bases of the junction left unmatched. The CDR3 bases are TGTGCCAGCAGCCCCGGGACTAGCGGGAGCTATACGCAGTATTTT. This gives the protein CASSPGTSGSYTQYF.

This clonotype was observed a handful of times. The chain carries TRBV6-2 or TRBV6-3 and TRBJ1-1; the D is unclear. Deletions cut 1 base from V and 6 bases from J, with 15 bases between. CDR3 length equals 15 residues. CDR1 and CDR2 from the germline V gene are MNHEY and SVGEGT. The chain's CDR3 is CASSYFRTGEAEAFF. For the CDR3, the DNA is TGTGCCAGCAGTTACTTCCGGACGGGTGAGGCTGAAGCTTTCTTT.

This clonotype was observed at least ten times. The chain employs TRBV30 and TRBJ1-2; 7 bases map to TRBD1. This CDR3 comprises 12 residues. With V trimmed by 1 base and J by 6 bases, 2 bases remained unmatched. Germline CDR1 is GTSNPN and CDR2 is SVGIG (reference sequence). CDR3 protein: CAWSGTGHGYTF. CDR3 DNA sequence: TGTGCCTGGAGTGGGACAGGTCATGGCTACACCTTC.

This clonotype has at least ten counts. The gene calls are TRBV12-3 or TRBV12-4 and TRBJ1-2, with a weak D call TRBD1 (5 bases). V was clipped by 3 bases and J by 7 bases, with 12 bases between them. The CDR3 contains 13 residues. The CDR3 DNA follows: TGTGCCAGCAGTTTCTTTCGTGGGGGTGGCTACACCTTC. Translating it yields CASSFFRGGGYTF.

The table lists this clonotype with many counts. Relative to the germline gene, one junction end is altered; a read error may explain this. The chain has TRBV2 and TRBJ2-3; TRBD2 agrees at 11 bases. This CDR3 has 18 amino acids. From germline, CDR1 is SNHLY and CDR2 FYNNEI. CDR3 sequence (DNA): TGTGCCAGCAGCGAAGGAACTAGCGGGGGCATAAGCACAGATACGCAGTATTTT. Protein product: CASSEGTSGGISTDTQYF.

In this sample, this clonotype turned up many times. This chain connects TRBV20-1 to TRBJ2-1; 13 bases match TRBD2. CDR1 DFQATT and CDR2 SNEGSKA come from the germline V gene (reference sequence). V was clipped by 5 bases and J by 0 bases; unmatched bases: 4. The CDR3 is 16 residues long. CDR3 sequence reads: CSAARLAGGSYNEQFF. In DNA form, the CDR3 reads TGCAGTGCTGCCCGACTAGCGGGGGGCTCCTACAATGAGCAGTTCTTC.

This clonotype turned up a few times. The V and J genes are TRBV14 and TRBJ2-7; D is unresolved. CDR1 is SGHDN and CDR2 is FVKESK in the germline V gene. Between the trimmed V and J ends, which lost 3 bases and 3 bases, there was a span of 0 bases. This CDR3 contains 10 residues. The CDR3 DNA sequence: TGTGCCAGCAGCCACTACGAGCAGTACTTC. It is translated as CASSHYEQYF.

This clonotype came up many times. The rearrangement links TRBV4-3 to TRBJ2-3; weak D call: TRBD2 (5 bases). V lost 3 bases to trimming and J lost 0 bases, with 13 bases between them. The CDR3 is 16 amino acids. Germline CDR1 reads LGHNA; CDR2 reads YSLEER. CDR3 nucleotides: TGCGCCAGCAGCCAGAGGGCACAGACTAGCACAGATACGCAGTATTTT. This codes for CASSQRAQTSTDTQYF.

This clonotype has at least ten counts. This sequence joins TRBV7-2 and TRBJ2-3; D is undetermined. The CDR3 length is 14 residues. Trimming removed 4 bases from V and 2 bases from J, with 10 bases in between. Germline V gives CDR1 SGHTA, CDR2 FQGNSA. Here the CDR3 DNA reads TGTGCCAGCAGCTCCTTGGTCTTCACAGATACGCAGTATTTT. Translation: CASSSLVFTDTQYF.

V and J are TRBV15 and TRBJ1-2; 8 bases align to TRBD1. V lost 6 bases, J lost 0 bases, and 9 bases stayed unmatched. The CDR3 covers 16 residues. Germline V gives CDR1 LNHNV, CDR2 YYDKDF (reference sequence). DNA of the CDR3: TGTGCCACCAGTCCACAGGGGGTAATATCTAACTATGGCTACACCTTC. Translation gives CATSPQGVISNYGYTF.

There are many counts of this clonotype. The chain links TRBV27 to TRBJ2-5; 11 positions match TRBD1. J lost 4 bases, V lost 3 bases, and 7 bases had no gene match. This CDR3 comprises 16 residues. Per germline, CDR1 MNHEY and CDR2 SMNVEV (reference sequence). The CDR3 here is CASSLLGTGGGETQYF. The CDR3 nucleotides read TGTGCCAGCAGTTTGCTCGGGACAGGGGGGGGAGAGACCCAGTACTTC.

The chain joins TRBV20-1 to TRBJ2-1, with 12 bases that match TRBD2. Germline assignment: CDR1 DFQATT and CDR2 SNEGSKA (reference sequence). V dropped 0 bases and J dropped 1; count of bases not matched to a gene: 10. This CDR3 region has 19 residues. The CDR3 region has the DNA TGCAGTGCTAGAGATCTCGGGACTAGCGGGCGACCTTCCTACAATGAGCAGTTCTTC. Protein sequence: CSARDLGTSGRPSYNEQFF.

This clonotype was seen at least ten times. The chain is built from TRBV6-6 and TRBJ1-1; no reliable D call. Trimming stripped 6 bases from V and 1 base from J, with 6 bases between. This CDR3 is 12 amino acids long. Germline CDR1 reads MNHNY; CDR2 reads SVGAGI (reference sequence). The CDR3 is CASSRQNTEAFF. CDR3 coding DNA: TGTGCCAGCAGCAGACAGAACACTGAAGCTTTCTTT.

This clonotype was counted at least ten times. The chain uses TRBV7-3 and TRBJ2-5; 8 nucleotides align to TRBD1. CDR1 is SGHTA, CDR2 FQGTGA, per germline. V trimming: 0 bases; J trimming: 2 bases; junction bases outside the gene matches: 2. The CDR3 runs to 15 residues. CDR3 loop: CASSLTGTGQETQYF. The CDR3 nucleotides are TGTGCCAGCAGCTTAACGGGGACAGGACAAGAGACCCAGTACTTC. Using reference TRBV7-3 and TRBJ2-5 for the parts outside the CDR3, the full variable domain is GAGVSQTPSNKVTEKGKYVELRCDPISGHTALYWYRQSLGQGPEFLIYFQGTGAADDSGLPNDRFFAVRPEGSVSTLKIQRTERGDSAVYLCASSLTGTGQETQYFGPGTRLLVL.

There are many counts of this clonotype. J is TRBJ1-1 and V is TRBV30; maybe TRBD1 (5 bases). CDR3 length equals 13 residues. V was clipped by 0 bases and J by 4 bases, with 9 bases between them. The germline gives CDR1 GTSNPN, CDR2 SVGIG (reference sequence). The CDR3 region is CAWSVKGSTEAFF. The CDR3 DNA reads TGTGCCTGGAGTGTAAAGGGGAGCACTGAAGCTTTCTTT.

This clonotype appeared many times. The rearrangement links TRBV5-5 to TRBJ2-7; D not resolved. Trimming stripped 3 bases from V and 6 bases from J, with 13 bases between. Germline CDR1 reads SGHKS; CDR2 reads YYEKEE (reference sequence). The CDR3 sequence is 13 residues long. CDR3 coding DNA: TGTGCCAGCAGCTCCTCAACATGGGCCGAGCAGTACTTC. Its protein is CASSSSTWAEQYF.

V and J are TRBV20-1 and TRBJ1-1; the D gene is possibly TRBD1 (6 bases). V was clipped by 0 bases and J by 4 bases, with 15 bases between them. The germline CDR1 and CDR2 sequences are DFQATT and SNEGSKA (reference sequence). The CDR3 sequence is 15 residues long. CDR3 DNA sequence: TGCAGTGCTAGAGATCTCGGCGGGGGCGGCACTGAAGCTTTCTTT. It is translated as CSARDLGGGGTEAFF.

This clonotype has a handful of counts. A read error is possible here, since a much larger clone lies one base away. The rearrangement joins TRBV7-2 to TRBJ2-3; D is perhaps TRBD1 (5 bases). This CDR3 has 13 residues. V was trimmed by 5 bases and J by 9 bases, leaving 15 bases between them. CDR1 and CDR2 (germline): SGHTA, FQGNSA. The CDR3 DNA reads TGTGCCAGCAGCCCCCAAAGGGGCTCAACGCAGTATTTT. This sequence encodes CASSPQRGSTQYF.